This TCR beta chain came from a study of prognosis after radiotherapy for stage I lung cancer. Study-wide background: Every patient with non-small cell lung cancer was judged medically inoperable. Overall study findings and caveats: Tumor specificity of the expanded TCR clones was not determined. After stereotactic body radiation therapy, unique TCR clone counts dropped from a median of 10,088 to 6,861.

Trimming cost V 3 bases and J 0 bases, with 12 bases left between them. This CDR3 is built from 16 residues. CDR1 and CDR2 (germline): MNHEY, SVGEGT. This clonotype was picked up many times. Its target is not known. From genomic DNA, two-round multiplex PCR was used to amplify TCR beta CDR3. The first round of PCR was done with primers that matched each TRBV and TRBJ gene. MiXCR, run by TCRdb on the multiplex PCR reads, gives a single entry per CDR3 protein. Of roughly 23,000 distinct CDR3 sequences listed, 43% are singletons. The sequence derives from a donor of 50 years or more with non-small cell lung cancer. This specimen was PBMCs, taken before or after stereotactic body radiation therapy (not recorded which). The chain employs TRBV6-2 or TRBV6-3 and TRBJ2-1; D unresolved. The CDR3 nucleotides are TGTGCCAGCAGTTATGGGCAGGCGAGCTCCTACAATGAGCAGTTCTTC. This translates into CASSYGQASSYNEQFF.